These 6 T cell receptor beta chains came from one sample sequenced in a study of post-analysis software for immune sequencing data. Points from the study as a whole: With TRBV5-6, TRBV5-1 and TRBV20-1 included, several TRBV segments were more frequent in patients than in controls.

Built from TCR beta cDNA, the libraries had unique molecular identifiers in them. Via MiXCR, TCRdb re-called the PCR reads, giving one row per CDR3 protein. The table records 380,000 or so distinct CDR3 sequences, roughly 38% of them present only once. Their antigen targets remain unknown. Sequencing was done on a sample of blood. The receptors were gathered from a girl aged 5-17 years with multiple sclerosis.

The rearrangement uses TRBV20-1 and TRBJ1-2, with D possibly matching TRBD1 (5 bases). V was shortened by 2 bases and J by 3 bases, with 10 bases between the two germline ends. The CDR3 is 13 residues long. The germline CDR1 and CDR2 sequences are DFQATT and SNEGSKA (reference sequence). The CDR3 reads CSARSGGHYGYTF. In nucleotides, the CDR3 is TGCAGTGCTAGATCGGGGGGACACTATGGCTACACCTTC.

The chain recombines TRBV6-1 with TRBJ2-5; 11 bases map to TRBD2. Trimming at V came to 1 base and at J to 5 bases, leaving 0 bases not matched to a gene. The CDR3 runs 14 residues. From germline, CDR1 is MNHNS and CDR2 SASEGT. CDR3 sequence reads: CASSEGTSGETQYF. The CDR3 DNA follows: TGTGCCAGCAGTGAAGGGACTAGCGGGGAGACCCAGTACTTC.

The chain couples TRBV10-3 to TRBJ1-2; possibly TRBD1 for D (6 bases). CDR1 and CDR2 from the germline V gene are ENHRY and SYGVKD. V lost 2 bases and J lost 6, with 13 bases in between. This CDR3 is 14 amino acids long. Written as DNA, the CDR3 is TGTGCCATCAGTGAGAAGGAGGGGGTGGATGGCTACACCTTC. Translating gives CAISEKEGVDGYTF.

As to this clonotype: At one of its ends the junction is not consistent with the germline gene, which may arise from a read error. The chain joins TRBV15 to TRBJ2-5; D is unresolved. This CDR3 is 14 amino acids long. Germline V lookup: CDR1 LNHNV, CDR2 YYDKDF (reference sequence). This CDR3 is CATSRDTVQETQYF. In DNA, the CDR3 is TGTGCCACCAGTAGAGATACAGTCCAAGAGACTCAGTACTTC.

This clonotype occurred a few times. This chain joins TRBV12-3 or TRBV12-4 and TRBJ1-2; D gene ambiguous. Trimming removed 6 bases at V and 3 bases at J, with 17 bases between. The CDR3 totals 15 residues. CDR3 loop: CASSPTGSRDYGYTF. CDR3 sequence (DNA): TGTGCCAGCAGCCCGACGGGGAGCCGCGACTATGGCTACACCTTC.

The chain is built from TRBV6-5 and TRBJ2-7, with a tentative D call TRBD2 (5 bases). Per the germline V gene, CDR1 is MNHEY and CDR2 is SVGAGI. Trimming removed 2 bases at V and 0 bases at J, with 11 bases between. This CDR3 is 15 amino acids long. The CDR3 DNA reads TGTGCCAGCAGTTACCTGAGGGTTAGCTCCTACGAGCAGTACTTC. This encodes CASSYLRVSSYEQYF.